This T cell receptor (beta chain) was recorded in a study of T cell repertoires in aging, cancer and after chemotherapy. Study context: Around 8.8 million TCR reads made up the full dataset. Study outcomes and limitations: Compared with age-matched healthy donors, untreated hematological or solid cancer patients showed higher blood TCR clonality.

Judged by abundance, this clonotype is large. Its antigen remains unidentified. Amplification of TCR beta used genomic DNA extracted from peripheral blood. Multiplex touch-down PCR with TRB-A/B primers amplified rearranged V-D-J TRB sequences. TCRdb reprocessed the multiplex PCR reads with MiXCR, giving one entry per CDR3 protein. The sample lists approximately 3,000 distinct CDR3 sequences; approximately 23% were seen once. There are 14 residues in the CDR3. The germline CDR1 and CDR2 sequences are GTSNPN and SVGIG (reference sequence). V shed 5 bases, J shed 3 bases, and the junction held 8 bases outside the gene matches.

The origin of this receptor is a human donor with a solid tumor. The sample taken for sequencing was blood. The V gene is TRBV30, the J gene TRBJ2-7; 9 nucleotides line up with TRBD1. The chain's CDR3 is CAWGYRDRDYEQYF. The DNA for the CDR3 is TGTGCCTGGGGATACCGGGACAGGGACTACGAGCAGTACTTC.